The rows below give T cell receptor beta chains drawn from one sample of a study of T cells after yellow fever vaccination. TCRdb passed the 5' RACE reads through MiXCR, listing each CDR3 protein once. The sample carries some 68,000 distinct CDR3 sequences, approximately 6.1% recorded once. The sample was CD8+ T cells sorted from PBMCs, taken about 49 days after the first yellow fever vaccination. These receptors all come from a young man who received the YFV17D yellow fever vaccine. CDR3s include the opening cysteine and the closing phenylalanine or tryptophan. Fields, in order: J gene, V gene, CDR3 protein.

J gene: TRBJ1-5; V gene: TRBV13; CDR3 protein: CASSLGADRGLQPQHF
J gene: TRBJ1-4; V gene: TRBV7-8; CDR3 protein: CASSAPGQFNEKLFF
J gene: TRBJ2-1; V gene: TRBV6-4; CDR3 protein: CASSDDERGGYNEQFF
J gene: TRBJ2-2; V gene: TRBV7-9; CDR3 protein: CASSRPVSNTGELFF
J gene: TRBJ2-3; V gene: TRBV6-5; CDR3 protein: CASSHYRTGVDTQYF
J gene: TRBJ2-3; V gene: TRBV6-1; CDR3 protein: CTSSDFTLGDTQYF
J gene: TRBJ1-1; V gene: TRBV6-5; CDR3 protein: CASSYRVIQRDVTEAFF
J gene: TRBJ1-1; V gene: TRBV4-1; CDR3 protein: CASSQTGKNTEAFF
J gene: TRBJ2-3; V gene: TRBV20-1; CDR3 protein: CSARERTSVWGDTQYF
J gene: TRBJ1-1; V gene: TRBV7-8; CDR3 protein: CASSLGAGANTEAFF
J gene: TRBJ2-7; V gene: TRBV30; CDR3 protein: CAWTHGPYEQYF
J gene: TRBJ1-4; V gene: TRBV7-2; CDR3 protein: CASSLEGITGEKLFF
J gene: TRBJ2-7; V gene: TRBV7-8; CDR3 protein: CASSLKLALRYEQYF
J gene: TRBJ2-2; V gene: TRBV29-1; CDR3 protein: CSVEQGAAGELFF
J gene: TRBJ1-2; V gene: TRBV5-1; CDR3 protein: CASSLGRLAIYDYGYTF
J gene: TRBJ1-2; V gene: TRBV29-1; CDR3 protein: CSVESGTTNYGYTF
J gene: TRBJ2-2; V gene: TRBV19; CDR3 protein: CASSIAVTGGTGELFF
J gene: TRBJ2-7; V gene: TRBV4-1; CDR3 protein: CASSQDQVREYEQYF
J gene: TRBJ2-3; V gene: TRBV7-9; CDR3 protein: CASSAPGQGPTDTQYF
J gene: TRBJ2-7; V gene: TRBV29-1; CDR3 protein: CSVEERGVSYEQYF
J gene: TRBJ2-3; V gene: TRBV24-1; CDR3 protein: CATSDLRDSQDTQYF
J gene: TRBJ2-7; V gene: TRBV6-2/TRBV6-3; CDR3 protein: CASSYFEGVNEQYF
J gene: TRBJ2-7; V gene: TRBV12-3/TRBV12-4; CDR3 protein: CASSLAGGEYEQYF
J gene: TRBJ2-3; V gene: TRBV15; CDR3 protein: CATSRDRGWPRVGTDTQYF
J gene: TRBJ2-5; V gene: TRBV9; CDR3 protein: CASSAPLGRQETQYF
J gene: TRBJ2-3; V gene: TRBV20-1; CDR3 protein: CSARDRGGKTDTQYF
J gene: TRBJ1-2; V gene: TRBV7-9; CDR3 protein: CASSAGTGTPHGYTF
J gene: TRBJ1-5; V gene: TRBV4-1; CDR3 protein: CASSLGGQAAPQHF
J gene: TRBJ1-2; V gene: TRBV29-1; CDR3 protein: CSVEKDTFYGYTF
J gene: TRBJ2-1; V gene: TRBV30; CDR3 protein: CAWAPLAGGPDEQFF
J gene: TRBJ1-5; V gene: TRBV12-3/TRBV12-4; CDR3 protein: CASSLGHTGLQPQHF
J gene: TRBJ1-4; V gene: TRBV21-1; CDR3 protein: CASSNPPGQGNEKLFF
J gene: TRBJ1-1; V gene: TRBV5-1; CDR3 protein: CASSLTGTGSEAFF
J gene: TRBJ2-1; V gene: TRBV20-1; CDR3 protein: CSAWGGLAVHEQFF
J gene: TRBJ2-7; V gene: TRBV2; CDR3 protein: CASSWVPSYEQYF
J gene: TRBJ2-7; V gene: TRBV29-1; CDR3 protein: CSVVGGHTYEQYF
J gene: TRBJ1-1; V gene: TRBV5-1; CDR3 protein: CASSGSLTTEAFF
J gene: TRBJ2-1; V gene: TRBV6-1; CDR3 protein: CASRGAGTHNEQFF
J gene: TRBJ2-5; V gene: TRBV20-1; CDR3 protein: CSARDRGSGETQYF
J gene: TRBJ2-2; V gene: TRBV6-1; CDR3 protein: CASQLTGLSPTGELFF
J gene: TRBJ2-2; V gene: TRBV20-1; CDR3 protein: CSARDSQNRVTGELFF